These T cell receptor beta chains were read from a single sample in a study of cytomegalovirus exposure and HLA in healthy donors. This table comes from immunoSEQ multiplex PCR, and its TCRdb copy is limited to in-frame clones, with some not included. This sample has around 130,000 clones, with over 8% found just once. Sequencing was performed on PBMCs. These receptors came from a man aged 35 to 55 in good health and CMV-seronegative. Both conserved end residues are part of each CDR3. The D gene is left open where the match is weak. Size values are once, few and many counts, or a class for expanded clones, and some rows have none.

v_gene	abundance	j_gene	d_gene	CDR3aa	CDR3nt
TRBV4-1	few	TRBJ1-5	.	CASSPAKQGYQPQHF	TGCGCCAGCAGCCCAGCTAAACAGGGATATCAGCCCCAGCATTTT
TRBV9	few	TRBJ1-6	.	CASSVGGKALHF	TGTGCCAGCAGCGTAGGAGGAAAAGCGCTCCACTTT
TRBV5-5	.	TRBJ2-3	TRBD2	CASTRGVADTQYF	TGTGCCAGCACTCGGGGGGTTGCAGATACGCAGTATTTT
TRBV9	.	TRBJ1-1	.	CASSVGGYTEAFF	TGTGCCAGCAGCGTAGGAGGGTACACTGAAGCTTTCTTT
TRBV19	few	TRBJ1-5	TRBD1	CASSIGDRVRQPQHF	TGTGCCAGTAGTATAGGGGACAGGGTTCGTCAGCCCCAGCATTTT
TRBV6-1	.	TRBJ1-3	.	CASSAGVSGNTIYF	TGTGCCAGCAGTGCCGGGGTCTCTGGAAACACCATATATTTT
TRBV5-5	.	TRBJ2-5	.	CASSFSRSAGEETQYF	TGTGCCAGCAGCTTCAGTAGGTCAGCCGGGGAAGAGACCCAGTACTTC
TRBV7-2	few	TRBJ1-6	.	CASRTSPIHSPLHF	TGTGCCAGCAGAACCTCTCCTATTCATTCACCCCTCCACTTT
TRBV2	few	TRBJ1-2	.	CASSRALGYGYTF	TGTGCCAGCAGCAGGGCCCTAGGGTATGGCTACACCTTC
TRBV29-1	.	TRBJ1-2	TRBD1	CSVGDRDDGYGYTF	TGCAGCGTGGGGGACAGGGACGACGGCTATGGCTACACCTTC